One and the same sample provided the 9 T cell receptor beta chains below, sequenced in a study of OX40 agonist ivuxolimab in advanced cancers. Data came from immunoSEQ multiplex PCR; TCRdb stores just in-frame clones and leaves some out. The table includes about 98,000 clones, roughly 85% detected once. The sequences come from CD4+ or CD8+ T cells sorted from blood, collected in a trial of the OX40 agonist ivuxolimab. The source is an adult with an advanced solid tumor such as melanoma, head and neck, liver or kidney cancer.

The V and J genes are TRBV7-2 and TRBJ1-5; possible D gene TRBD1, 6 bases. Germline V gene sequence: CDR1 SGHTA, CDR2 FQGNSA. This CDR3 is built from 16 residues. V lost 2 bases and J 4 bases, leaving 15 bases between the germline ends. In DNA form, the CDR3 reads TGTGCCAGCAGCTTAAGCGTGAGGACAGCGAATCAGCCCCAGCATTTT. This gives the protein CASSLSVRTANQPQHF.

This chain uses TRBV14 with TRBJ2-5; D may be TRBD1 (6 bases). The germline V gene has CDR1 SGHDN and CDR2 FVKESK. Trimming took off 2 bases at V and 3 bases at J, with 16 bases between the two ends. The CDR3 extends over 16 amino acids. The CDR3 loop reads CASSQLGQWEKETQYF. CDR3 DNA sequence: TGTGCCAGCAGCCAATTAGGACAGTGGGAAAAAGAGACCCAGTACTTC.

The gene calls are TRBV25-1 and TRBJ1-1; TRBD1 is a possible D gene (5 bases). Trimming removed 1 base at V and 7 bases at J, with 10 bases between. This CDR3 region has 13 residues. The germline V gene has CDR1 MGHDK and CDR2 SYGVNS. CDR3 nucleotides: TGTGCCAGCAGTGAATGGGGGTCACATGAAGCTTTCTTT. It specifies CASSEWGSHEAFF. Together with reference TRBV25-1 and TRBJ1-1, the CDR3 gives the full variable domain: EADIYQTPRYLVIGTGKKITLECSQTMGHDKMYWYQQDPGMELHLIHYSYGVNSTEKGDLSSESTVSRIRTEHFPLTLESARPSHTSQYLCASSEWGSHEAFFGQGTRLTVV.

The genes are TRBV7-8 and TRBJ1-2; D possibly corresponds to TRBD1 (5 bases). Trimming stripped 8 bases from V and 4 bases from J, with 14 bases between. The CDR3 extends over 13 amino acids. Looked up from germline, CDR1 is SGHVS and CDR2 is FQNEAQ. For the CDR3, the DNA is TGTGCCAGCGGGACTGGTAGGGGCTATGGCTACACCTTC. This codes for CASGTGRGYGYTF.

The count of this clone is one. The chain carries TRBV7-9 and TRBJ2-3; D uncertain. The CDR3 runs 11 residues. Trimming stripped 6 bases from V and 3 bases from J, with 4 bases between. CDR1 and CDR2 (germline): SEHNR, FQNEAQ (reference sequence). CDR3 sequence (DNA): TGTGCCAGCAGACCGACAGATACGCAGTATTTT. Translating it yields CASRPTDTQYF.

The CDR3 sequence is CASSVAASGGADTQYF. CDR3 in DNA: TGTGCCAGCAGCGTAGCGGCTAGTGGGGGGGCTGATACGCAGTATTTT. The rearrangement uses TRBV9 and TRBJ2-3; D might be TRBD2 (7 bases). The CDR3 consists of 16 residues. V was pared by 0 bases and J by 6 bases, with 17 bases between. Germline V CDR1 and CDR2: SGDLS, YYNGEE.

The chain joins TRBV5-5 to TRBJ2-7, with 8 bases matching TRBD2. Trimming cost V 9 bases and J 5 bases; bases outside gene matches: 22. From germline, CDR1 is SGHKS and CDR2 YYEKEE (reference sequence). The CDR3 has 17 residues. CDR3: CATGIAGPPFDVDEQYF. The DNA for the CDR3 is TGTGCCACCGGAATAGCGGGGCCCCCCTTTGATGTAGACGAGCAGTACTTC.

The gene calls are TRBV6-1 and TRBJ1-5, with 7 bases that match TRBD1. V gave up 6 bases and J gave up 6 bases; unmatched junction bases: 11. The CDR3 covers 15 residues. Germline V lookup: CDR1 MNHNS, CDR2 SASEGT. CDR3 sequence: CASSDGTAEGQPQHF. CDR3 DNA: TGTGCCAGCAGCGACGGGACAGCCGAGGGTCAGCCCCAGCATTTT.

CDR3 bases: TGTGCCAGCAGCTACGGACAGAGCACAGATACGCAGTATTTT. It translates to CASSYGQSTDTQYF. The chain is built from TRBV6-1 and TRBJ2-3, with D maybe TRBD1 (6 bases). V was clipped by 6 bases and J by 0 bases, with 10 bases between them. The CDR3 extends over 14 amino acids. Germline V gene data show CDR1 as MNHNS and CDR2 as SASEGT.